This T cell receptor beta chain was sequenced during a study of shared T cell receptors in the human thymus. Germline V gene sequence: CDR1 LNHNV, CDR2 YYDKDF (reference sequence). The ends were cut back, 1 base at V and 5 bases at J, with 18 bases in the middle. This CDR3 is 17 amino acids long. Sequencing used immunoSEQ multiplex PCR; TCRdb keeps in-frame clones, though not all of them. The repertoire holds under 450,000 clones, with 95% as singletons. The receptor was isolated from a human donor. Sequenced material: thymocytes. J is TRBJ2-1 and V is TRBV15; D gene unclear. Here the CDR3 reads CATSRGLLRRENNEQFF. The CDR3 bases are TGTGCCACCAGCAGAGGTCTTTTGAGGCGCGAGAACAATGAGCAGTTCTTC.